This T cell receptor (beta chain) was sequenced for a study of shared clonotypes between healthy human individuals. Overall study results and limits: Even with large depth, rarefaction showed that sorted-subset sequencing was incomplete.

TCRdb's copy holds only in-frame clones and misses some; the assay was immunoSEQ multiplex PCR. The sample shows 2.3 million or so clones, about 92% of them seen only once. Concerning this clone: The antigen is unknown.

The CDR3 length is 16 residues. V gave up 2 bases and J gave up 4 bases; unmatched junction bases: 10. Germline V gene sequence: CDR1 KGHSH, CDR2 LQKENI. The genes are TRBV18 and TRBJ2-7, with TRBD1 matching 8 bases. The source material was naive CD4+ T cells from PBMCs. Regarding subset: CD45RA+ positively selected. The clonotype originates from a man aged 18 to 35 in good health. Some clones in this sample may be carry-over from other donors' samples. CDR3 residues: CASSPRYGQGLYEQYF. In DNA, the CDR3 is TGTGCCAGCTCACCAAGATACGGACAGGGTCTTTACGAGCAGTACTTC.